The rows below give T cell receptor beta chains drawn from one sample of a study of a mutant IDH1 vaccine in newly diagnosed glioma. The table came from immunoSEQ multiplex PCR; TCRdb's copy has only in-frame clones and leaves some out. The sample lists tens of thousands of clones; roughly 86% were seen once. Their antigens are not known. This specimen was PBMCs, taken from a glioma patient whose treatment included an IDH1 peptide vaccine. These receptors were collected from a man aged 25 to 40 with glioma. Each CDR3 is given with its conserved first and last residue. Fields, in order: V gene, J gene, D gene, clone size, CDR3 DNA, CDR3 protein. A D gene is named only where the DNA matches it firmly. Only part of the rows carry a size: once, few, many, or a class if the clone is expanded.

>TRBV6-5|TRBJ1-2|NA|NA
TGTGCCAGCCATAGGGACAAATTATATGGCTACACCTTC
CASHRDKLYGYTF
>TRBV7-2|TRBJ1-1|NA|NA
TGTGCCAGCAGCTTAGAGTGGCTAACTGAAGCTTTCTTT
CASSLEWLTEAFF
>TRBV6-1|TRBJ2-6|NA|once
TGTGCCAGCAGTGAAAGGGGCAGGGTGGGGGCCAACGTCCTGACTTTC
CASSERGRVGANVLTF
>TRBV30|TRBJ1-5|TRBD1|NA
TGTGCCTGGAGCTACGGACAGGTAGATCAGCCCCAGCATTTT
CAWSYGQVDQPQHF
>TRBV6-5|TRBJ1-1|NA|NA
TGTGCCAGCAGTCCGCCTTGGGACACTGAAGCTTTCTTT
CASSPPWDTEAFF
>TRBV5-1|TRBJ2-1|TRBD2|once
TGCGCCAGCAGCTCCCACGGGACTAGCGGGAACAATGAGCAGTTCTTC
CASSSHGTSGNNEQFF
>TRBV27|TRBJ1-5|NA|NA
TGTGCCAGCAGTTTTAACACGGTCAATCAGCCCCAGCATTTT
CASSFNTVNQPQHF
>TRBV9|TRBJ1-1|TRBD1|NA
TGTGCCAGCAGCTGGGACAGGACGTTAGTCTTT
CASSWDRTLVF
>TRBV10-3|TRBJ1-2|TRBD1|NA
TGTGCCATCAGTGAGCCGGGACAGGGGGACGAATATGGCTACACCTTC
CAISEPGQGDEYGYTF
>TRBV27|TRBJ1-2|NA|NA
TGTGCCAGCAGTTTATCTCGCGGCGGCTCGGGCTACACCTTC
CASSLSRGGSGYTF
>TRBV5-4|TRBJ1-2|TRBD1|NA
TGTGCCAGCAGCCTAGTCGGACAGGGGGGCGGCTACACCTTC
CASSLVGQGGGYTF
>TRBV6-5|TRBJ1-2|NA|NA
TGTGCCAGCAGGCTACGGGGGGCGCATGGCTACACCTTC
CASRLRGAHGYTF
>TRBV10-3|TRBJ2-5|NA|NA
TGTGCCATCAGTGATGATGGCGGAGGTGAGACCCAGTACTTC
CAISDDGGGETQYF
>TRBV27|TRBJ2-2|TRBD1|NA
TGTGCCAGCAGTGGACAGGGTGGCGGGGAGCTGTTTTTT
CASSGQGGGELFF
>TRBV19|TRBJ2-7|NA|once
TGTGCCAGTAGTCCTAATAGCGTTAACGAGCAGTACTTC
CASSPNSVNEQYF
>TRBV9|TRBJ2-1|NA|NA
TGTGCCAGCAGCGTAGAAGGAAACTCCTACAATGAGCAGTTCTTC
CASSVEGNSYNEQFF
>TRBV5-1|TRBJ2-3|NA|NA
TGCGCCAGCAGCCCGGGGACGTTCACAGATACGCAGTATTTT
CASSPGTFTDTQYF
>TRBV4-2|TRBJ2-7|NA|NA
TGTGCCAGCAGCCAAGAGATTGGGGCAGAAGGAGGCGAGCAGTACTTC
CASSQEIGAEGGEQYF
>TRBV7-8|TRBJ1-1|NA|NA
TGTGCCAGCAGCTTAGGTGCGGGGCTGACTGAAGCTTTCTTT
CASSLGAGLTEAFF
>TRBV30|TRBJ1-1|NA|NA
TGTGCCTGGAGTGTACTGGGGGTAGGCCAGGGTGACTTT
CAWSVLGVGQGDF
>TRBV2|TRBJ2-7|NA|NA
TGTGCCAGCAGGGACAGATACGAGCAGTACTTC
CASRDRYEQYF
>TRBV7-9|TRBJ2-7|TRBD1|NA
TGTGCCAGCAGCTTAGAAGACAGGGGGCTCTACGAGCAGTACTTC
CASSLEDRGLYEQYF
>TRBV7-9|TRBJ1-2|NA|NA
TGTGCCAGCAGCCCTTTTCGAAGTGGCTACACCTTC
CASSPFRSGYTF
>TRBV5-4|TRBJ2-5|NA|NA
TGTGCCAGCAGCGCTGGGGGGAGGGAGACCCAGTACTTC
CASSAGGRETQYF
>TRBV1|TRBJ1-5|NA|NA
TGCACCAGCAGCCGTCTCTTCAGGGGTCGAGATCAGCCCCAGCATTTT
CTSSRLFRGRDQPQHF
>TRBV19|TRBJ2-3|NA|NA
TGTGCCAGTAGGGTCCGGGACCGCACAGGTACGCAGTATTTT
CASRVRDRTGTQYF
>TRBV2|TRBJ2-3|NA|NA
TGTGCCAGCAGTGAAGCGCCTCTGAGGGGCGATACGCAGTATTTT
CASSEAPLRGDTQYF
>TRBV2|TRBJ2-1|TRBD2|NA
TGTGCCAGCATGAGAAGCGGGGGCTCCTACAATGAGCAGTTCTTC
CASMRSGGSYNEQFF
>TRBV25-1|TRBJ1-2|NA|NA
TGTGCCAGCAGTGAGGCAGCGTATGGCTACACCTTC
CASSEAAYGYTF
>TRBV15|TRBJ1-2|NA|NA
TGTGCCACCAGCGGATTTCCGGGGCGAGGCTACACCTTC
CATSGFPGRGYTF
>TRBV9|TRBJ1-2|NA|NA
TGTGCCAGCAGCGTAGTTCCAGGGCGGTTTCCTGGCTACACCTTC
CASSVVPGRFPGYTF
>TRBV30|TRBJ1-1|TRBD1|few
TGTGCCTGGAGAGAACAGGGGTACACTGAAGCTTTCTTT
CAWREQGYTEAFF
>TRBV6-1|TRBJ2-7|TRBD1|NA
TGTGCCAGCTCAGGGACAGGGTGGCGCGAGCAGTACTTC
CASSGTGWREQYF
>TRBV30|TRBJ1-6|NA|NA
TGTGCCTGGAAGGAGAGGTATTCACCCCTCCACTTT
CAWKERYSPLHF
>TRBV7-8|TRBJ1-1|TRBD1|NA
TGTGCCAGCAGCCTAAGGACAGGAGGGTCTGAAGCTTTCTTT
CASSLRTGGSEAFF
>TRBV6-1|TRBJ2-3|TRBD1|NA
TGTGCCAGCAGGGAACTCGACAGGGGCACAGATACGCAGTATTTT
CASRELDRGTDTQYF
>TRBV7-9|TRBJ1-6|NA|NA
TGTGCCAGCAGCTTAACCGCAGGAGGCACCTATAATTCACCCCTCCACTTT
CASSLTAGGTYNSPLHF
>TRBV9|TRBJ2-3|NA|once
TGTGCCAGCAGCGAGCGGATCCGGAAAACAGATACGCAGTATTTT
CASSERIRKTDTQYF
>TRBV9|TRBJ2-3|TRBD2|NA
TGTGCCAGCAGCGCCCCCCTAGCGGGGGGGCGTGATACGCAGTATTTT
CASSAPLAGGRDTQYF
>TRBV7-8|TRBJ1-4|TRBD1|NA
TGTGCCAGCAGCCCCCGGGACAGGGGGCTCGCTAATGAAAAACTGTTTTTT
CASSPRDRGLANEKLFF
>TRBV15|TRBJ1-5|NA|few
TGTGCCACCAGCACCGAACAGGTTTATAGCAATCAGCCCCAGCATTTT
CATSTEQVYSNQPQHF
>TRBV9|TRBJ2-3|TRBD2|NA
TGTGCCAGCAGCGTAGCCGGGAGGGCCACAGATACGCAGTATTTT
CASSVAGRATDTQYF
>TRBV28|TRBJ1-5|TRBD1|NA
TGTGCCAGCAGAGGGGACAGCTTCAATCAGCCCCAGCATTTT
CASRGDSFNQPQHF
>TRBV18|TRBJ1-3|NA|NA
TGTGCCAGCTCACCTAACCTCGCGGCAGCCTCTGGAAACACCATATATTTT
CASSPNLAAASGNTIYF
>TRBV6-6|TRBJ1-6|TRBD1|NA
TGTGCCAGCAGTTACGGGCACAGGGGATATTCACCCCTCCACTTT
CASSYGHRGYSPLHF
>TRBV30|TRBJ2-3|NA|NA
TGTGCCTGGAGTGGGGTGGGGACAGATACGCAGTATTTT
CAWSGVGTDTQYF
>TRBV4-1|TRBJ1-4|TRBD1|NA
TGCGCCAGCAGCCCGGGACAGGCCCCGACTAATGAAAAACTGTTTTTT
CASSPGQAPTNEKLFF
>TRBV7-9|TRBJ1-2|NA|NA
TGTGCCAGCAGCTTAGAAACAGTCTTAGGCTACACCTTC
CASSLETVLGYTF